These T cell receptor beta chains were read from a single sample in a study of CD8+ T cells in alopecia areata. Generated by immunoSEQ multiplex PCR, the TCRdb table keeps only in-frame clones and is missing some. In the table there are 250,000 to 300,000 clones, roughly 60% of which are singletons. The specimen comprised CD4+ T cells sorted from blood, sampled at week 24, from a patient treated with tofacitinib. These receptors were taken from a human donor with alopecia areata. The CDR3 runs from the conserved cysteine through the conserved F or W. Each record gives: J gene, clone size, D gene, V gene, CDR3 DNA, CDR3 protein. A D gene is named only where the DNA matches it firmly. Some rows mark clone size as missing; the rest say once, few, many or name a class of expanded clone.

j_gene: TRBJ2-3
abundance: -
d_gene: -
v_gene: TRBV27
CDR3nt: TGTGCCAGCAGTTTAAACAGGGTGAGCACAGATACGCAGTATTTT
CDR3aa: CASSLNRVSTDTQYF

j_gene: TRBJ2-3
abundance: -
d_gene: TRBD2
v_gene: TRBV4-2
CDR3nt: TGTGCCAGCAGCCATTTTCCGCGGACTAGCGGAAACACAGATACGCAGTATTTT
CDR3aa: CASSHFPRTSGNTDTQYF

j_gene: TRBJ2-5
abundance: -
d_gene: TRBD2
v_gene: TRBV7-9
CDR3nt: TGTGCCAGCAGCTTAAGGACTAGCGGGGGTCAACAAGAGACCCAGTACTTC
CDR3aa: CASSLRTSGGQQETQYF

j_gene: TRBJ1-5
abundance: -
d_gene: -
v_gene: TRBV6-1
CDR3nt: TGTGCCAGCAGCGCCCAGAAGGGCCAGCCCCAGCATTTT
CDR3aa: CASSAQKGQPQHF

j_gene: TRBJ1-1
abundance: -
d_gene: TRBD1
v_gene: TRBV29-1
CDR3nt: TGCAGCGTCCGGGGGACAGCTGAAGCTTTCTTT
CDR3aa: CSVRGTAEAFF

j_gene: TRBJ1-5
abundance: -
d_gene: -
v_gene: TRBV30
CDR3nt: TGTGTTGGACAGAATAGCAATCAGCCCCAGCATTTT
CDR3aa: CVGQNSNQPQHF

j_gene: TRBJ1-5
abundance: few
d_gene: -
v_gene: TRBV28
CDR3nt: TGTGCCAGCAGAAGACCTGGGCGGGATCAGCCCCAGCATTTT
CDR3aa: CASRRPGRDQPQHF

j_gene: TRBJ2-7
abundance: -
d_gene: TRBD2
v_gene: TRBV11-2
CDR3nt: TGTGCCAGCAGTTCACTAGCGGGAATTTCCTACGAGCAGTACTTC
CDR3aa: CASSSLAGISYEQYF

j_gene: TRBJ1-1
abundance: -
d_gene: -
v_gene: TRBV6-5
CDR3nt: TGTGCCAGCAGTTACACCCTAACTAGAGGGAACACTGAAGCTTTCTTT
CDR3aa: CASSYTLTRGNTEAFF

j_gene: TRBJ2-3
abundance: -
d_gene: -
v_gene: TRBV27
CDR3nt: TGTGCCAGCAGTTTAAGGACGTTCACAGATACGCAGTATTTT
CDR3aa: CASSLRTFTDTQYF